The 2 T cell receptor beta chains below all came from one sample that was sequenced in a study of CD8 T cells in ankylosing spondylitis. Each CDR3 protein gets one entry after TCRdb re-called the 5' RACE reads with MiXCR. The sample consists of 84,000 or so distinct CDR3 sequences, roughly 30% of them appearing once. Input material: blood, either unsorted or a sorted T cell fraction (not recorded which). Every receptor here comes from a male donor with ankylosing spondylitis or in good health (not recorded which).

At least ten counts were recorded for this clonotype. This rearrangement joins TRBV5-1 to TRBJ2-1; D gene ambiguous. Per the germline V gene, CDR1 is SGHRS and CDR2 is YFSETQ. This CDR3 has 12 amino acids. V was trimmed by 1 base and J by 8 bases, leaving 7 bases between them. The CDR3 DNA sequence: TGCGCCAGCAGCTTGAGTCAGCATGAGCAGTTCTTC. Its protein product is CASSLSQHEQFF.

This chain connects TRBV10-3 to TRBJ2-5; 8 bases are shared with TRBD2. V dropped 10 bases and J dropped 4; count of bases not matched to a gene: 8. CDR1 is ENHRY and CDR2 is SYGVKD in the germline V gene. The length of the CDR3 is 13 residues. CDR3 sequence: CATTTGRGETQYF. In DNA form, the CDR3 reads TGTGCCACGACTACCGGGAGGGGAGAGACCCAGTACTTC.